This T cell receptor beta chain emerged from a study of shared clonotypes between healthy human individuals (dated by TCRdb to the early 2020s). Some background on the complete study: Two women and a few men aged 18 to 49 years were included in the cohort. Different laboratories and diverse techniques were used to prepare libraries and sequence TCR repertoires, to increase sequencing depth and limit assay-specific biases. The study deeply sequenced blood TCR repertoires of five healthy adults to estimate repertoire size and the extent of clonotype sharing between individuals. Between about 0.94 and 10 billion PBMCs per donor were obtained by leukapheresis. For each donor, CD4 naive and CD4 memory were each given three plates, CD8 naive was given two plates, and CD8 memory was given one plate.

CD8 naive samples consisted of CD45RO-negative cells that were positively selected for CCR7, yielding a CD45RA+CCR7+ population without TemRA cells. The donors were healthy, HIV-negative adults who had no recently reported acute infections or vaccinations. All donors were Caucasian adults living in Nashville, Tennessee, USA. Blood was obtained by leukapheresis, after which PBMCs were separated by Ficoll-Histopaque density gradient centrifugation and cryopreserved in liquid nitrogen vapor phase. Analytical flow cytometry was used to check the purity and quantity of each magnetically sorted T cell population. Genomic DNA was isolated from every sorted fraction and measured by UV absorbance on a Nanodrop 2000c. Here is what the overall study found, with its caveats: The small number of donors limited the genetic and exposure-history diversity represented. Even with the large sequencing depth, rarefaction of the sorted-subset datasets indicated that sequencing was incomplete. Sampling was restricted to blood, and TCR repertoires in tissue are likely to differ from TCR repertoires in blood. Sharing across four donors was observed for about 5% of naive CD4, under 4% of naive CD8, over 2% of memory CD4, and less than 0.45% of memory CD8 clonotypes. Pairwise subsampling indicated that sequencing depth was expected to affect the degree of clonotype sharing among donors. Compared with non-shared clonotypes, the clonotypes found in all four sorted-subset donors had higher generation probabilities. Naive subsets generally had larger estimated clonotype richness than memory subsets.

Using the deep immunoSEQ assay, multiplex PCR amplified TCR CDR3 regions from genomic DNA. Extracted genomic DNA from each cell subset was distributed evenly across all wells of several immunoSEQ 96-well plates, and each plate was treated as a replicate. Each replicate PCR for sorted subsets received about 200 ng genomic DNA, equal to about 30,000 T cell genomes. Purified libraries were measured with a Qubit 3.0 fluorometer, size-checked on a Bioanalyzer 2100, and measured again with the KAPA Library Quantification kit. Every immunoSEQ 96-well plate was sequenced on a dedicated single-read 150-cycle Illumina NextSeq 550 flow cell. From the authors' description of their analysis: Because only junctional sequences without quality scores were contained in the immunoSEQ output, filtering matching that applied to full-length reads could not be performed. Sequences were annotated with PyIR, a Python wrapper for IgBLAST v1.9, and V/J genes and CDR3 were assigned using IMGT germline references. Any read was removed if the V/J assignment was weak (E-value above 1e-6), the CDR3 was missing, or the read contained stop codons, out-of-frame junctions, or ambiguous translated residues. A V3J clonotype was defined by an identical inferred V gene, J gene, and CDR3 amino acid sequence. Percentage overlap between repertoires was calculated by dividing the number of shared unique clonotypes by the size of the smaller repertoire. RTK rarefaction, the Chao1 estimator, and Recon v2.1 estimates of unobserved clonotypes were used to assess repertoire richness. OLGA was used to compute generation probabilities for all TCRbeta clonotypes that the gDNA method yielded from four donors. In TCRdb, the immuneACCESS table is reduced to in-frame sequences with V and J assigned. These tables do not hold every clone; where another copy was compared, an unresolved V gene accounts for under half, and the others remain unexplained. V, J and clone size are those of that table, while D and trimming were read from the DNA. This sample comprises around 1.9 million clones, 93% of them detected only once. More than 1.5% of the sample rests with the top ten.

In regard to this clone: Its antigen has not been determined. No base qualities exist here, and no much larger clone lies one base off it.

What was sequenced was naive CD8+ T cells from PBMCs. Reading the label with the study, this specimen's cell subset or site is: CD45RA+CCR7+. This TCR came from a man aged 18 to 35 in good health. Some clones in this sample may be carry-over from other donors' samples.

Here is the DNA: TGTGCCAGCAGCCCCGCAAGGGACCTCTCCTACGAGCAGTACTTC. Its translation reads: CASSPARDLSYEQYF. Recombination connected TRBV7-9 to TRBJ2-7, with the D call tentatively TRBD1 or TRBD2, each fitting 5 bases. Measured from the cysteine to the phenylalanine, the CDR3 is 15 residues long. The CDR3 DNA has 45 bases and is translated from base 1. CDR1 and CDR2 (SEHNR, FQNEAQ) derive from the germline V gene (reference sequence). Deletion took 5 bases off V and 0 bases off J, with a span of 14 bases between the germline ends.